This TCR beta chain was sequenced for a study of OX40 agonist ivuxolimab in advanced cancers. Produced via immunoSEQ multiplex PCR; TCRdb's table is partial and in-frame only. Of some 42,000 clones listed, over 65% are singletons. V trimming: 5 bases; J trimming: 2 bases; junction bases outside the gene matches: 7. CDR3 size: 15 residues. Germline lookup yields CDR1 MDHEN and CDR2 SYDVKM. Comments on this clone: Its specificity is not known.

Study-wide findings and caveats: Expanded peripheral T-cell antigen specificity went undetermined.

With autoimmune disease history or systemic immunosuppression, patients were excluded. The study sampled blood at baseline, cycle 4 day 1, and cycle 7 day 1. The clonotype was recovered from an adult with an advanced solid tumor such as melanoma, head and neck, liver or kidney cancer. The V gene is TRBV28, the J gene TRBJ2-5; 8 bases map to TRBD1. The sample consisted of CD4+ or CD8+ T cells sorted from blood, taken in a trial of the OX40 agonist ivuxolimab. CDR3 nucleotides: TGTGCCAGCAGTCCAGGGGGCAGTCGTCAAGAGACCCAGTACTTC. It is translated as CASSPGGSRQETQYF.